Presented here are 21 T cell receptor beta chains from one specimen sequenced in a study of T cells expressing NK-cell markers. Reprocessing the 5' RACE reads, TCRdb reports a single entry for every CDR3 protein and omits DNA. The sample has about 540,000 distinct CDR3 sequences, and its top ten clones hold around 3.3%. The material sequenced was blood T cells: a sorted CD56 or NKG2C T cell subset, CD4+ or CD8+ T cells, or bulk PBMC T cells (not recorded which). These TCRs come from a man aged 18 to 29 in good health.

CDR3 residues: CASSLGRGRTDTQYF. This chain uses TRBV5-1 with TRBJ2-3; the D call of TRBD2 rests on TCRdb alone, since no DNA is present to check it. CDR3 size: 15 residues. Germline loops: CDR1 SGHRS, CDR2 YFSETQ. Filled out from reference TRBV5-1 and TRBJ2-3, the complete variable domain reads KAGVTQTPRYLIKTRGQQVTLSCSPISGHRSVSWYQQTPGQGLQFLFEYFSETQRNKGNFPGRFSGRQFSNSRSEMNVSTLELGDSALYLCASSLGRGRTDTQYFGPGTRLTVL.

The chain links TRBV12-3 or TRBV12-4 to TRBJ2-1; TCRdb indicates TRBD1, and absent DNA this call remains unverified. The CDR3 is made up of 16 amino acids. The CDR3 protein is CASSLLPGGDFSEQFF.

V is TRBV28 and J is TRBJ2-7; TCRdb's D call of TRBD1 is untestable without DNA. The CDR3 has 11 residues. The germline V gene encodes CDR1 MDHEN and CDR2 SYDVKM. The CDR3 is CASSPQGRQYF.

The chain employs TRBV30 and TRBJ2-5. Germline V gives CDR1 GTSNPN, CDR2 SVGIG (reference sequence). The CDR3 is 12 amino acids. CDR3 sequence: CAWSSGTETQYF.

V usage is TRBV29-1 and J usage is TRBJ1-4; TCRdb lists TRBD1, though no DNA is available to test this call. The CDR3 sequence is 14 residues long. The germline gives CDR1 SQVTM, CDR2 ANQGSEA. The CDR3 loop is CSVYNRGTNEKLFF.

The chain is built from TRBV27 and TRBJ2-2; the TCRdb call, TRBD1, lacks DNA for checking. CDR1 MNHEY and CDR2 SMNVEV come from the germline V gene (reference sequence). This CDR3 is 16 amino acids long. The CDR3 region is CASSSRGQGRNGELFF.

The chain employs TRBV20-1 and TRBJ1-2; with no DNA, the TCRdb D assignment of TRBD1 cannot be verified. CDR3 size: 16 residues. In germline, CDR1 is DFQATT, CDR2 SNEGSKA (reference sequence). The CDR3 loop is CSVPLGTGATNYGYTF.

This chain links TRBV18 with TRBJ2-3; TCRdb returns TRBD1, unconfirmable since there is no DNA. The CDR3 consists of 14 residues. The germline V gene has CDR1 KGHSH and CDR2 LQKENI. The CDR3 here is CASSYLDRGDTQYF.

The CDR3 is CSARGPRSLHF. The chain employs TRBV20-1 and TRBJ1-6; TCRdb returns TRBD1, unconfirmable since there is no DNA. This CDR3 region has 11 residues. The germline gives CDR1 DFQATT, CDR2 SNEGSKA (reference sequence).

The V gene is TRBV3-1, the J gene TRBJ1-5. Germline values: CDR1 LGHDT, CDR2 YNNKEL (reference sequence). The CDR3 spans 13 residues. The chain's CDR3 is CASSRGWYQPQHF.

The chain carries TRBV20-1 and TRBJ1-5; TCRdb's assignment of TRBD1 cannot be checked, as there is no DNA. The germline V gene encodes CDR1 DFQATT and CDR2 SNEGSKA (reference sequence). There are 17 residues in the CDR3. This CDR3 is CSARGFGTGGRNQPQHF.

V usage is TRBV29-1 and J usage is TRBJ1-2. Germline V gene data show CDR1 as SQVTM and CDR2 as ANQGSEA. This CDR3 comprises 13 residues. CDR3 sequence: CSVEAGMDYGYTF.

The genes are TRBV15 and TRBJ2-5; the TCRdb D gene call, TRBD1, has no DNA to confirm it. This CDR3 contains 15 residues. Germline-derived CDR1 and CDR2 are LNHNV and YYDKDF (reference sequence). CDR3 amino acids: CATSSPSGGEETQYF.

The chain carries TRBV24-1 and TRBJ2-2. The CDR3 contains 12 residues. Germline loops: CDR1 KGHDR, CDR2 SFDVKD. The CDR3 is CATTSHTGELFF.

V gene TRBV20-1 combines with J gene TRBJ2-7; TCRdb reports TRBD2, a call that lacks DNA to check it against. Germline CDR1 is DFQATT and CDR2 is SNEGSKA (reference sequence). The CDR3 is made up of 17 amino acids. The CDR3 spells CSASPGLAGKGFNEQYF.

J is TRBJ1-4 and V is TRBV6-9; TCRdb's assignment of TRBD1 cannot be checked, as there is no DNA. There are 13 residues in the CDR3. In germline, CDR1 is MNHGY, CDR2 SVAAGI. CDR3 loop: CASRNRGLEKLFF.

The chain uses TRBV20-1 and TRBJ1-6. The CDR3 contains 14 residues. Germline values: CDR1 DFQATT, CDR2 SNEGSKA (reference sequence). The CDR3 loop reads CSARGGTGVRTLHF.

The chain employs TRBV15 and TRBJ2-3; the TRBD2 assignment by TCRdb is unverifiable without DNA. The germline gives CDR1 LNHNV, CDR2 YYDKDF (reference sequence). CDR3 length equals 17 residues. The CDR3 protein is CATSRGIPSGITDTQYF.

CDR3 sequence: CASSLEQATSSYEQYF. The chain uses TRBV5-1 and TRBJ2-7; TCRdb designates TRBD1, a call that cannot be tested without DNA. In germline, CDR1 is SGHRS, CDR2 YFSETQ. The length of the CDR3 is 16 residues.

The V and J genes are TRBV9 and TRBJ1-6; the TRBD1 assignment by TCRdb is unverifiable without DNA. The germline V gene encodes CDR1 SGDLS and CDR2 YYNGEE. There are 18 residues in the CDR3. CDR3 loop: CASSVAPGARQGNSPLHF.

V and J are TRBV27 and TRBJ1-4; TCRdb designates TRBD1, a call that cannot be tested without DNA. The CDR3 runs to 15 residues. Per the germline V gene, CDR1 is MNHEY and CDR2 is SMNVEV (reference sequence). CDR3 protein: CASSLSTGARRKLFF.